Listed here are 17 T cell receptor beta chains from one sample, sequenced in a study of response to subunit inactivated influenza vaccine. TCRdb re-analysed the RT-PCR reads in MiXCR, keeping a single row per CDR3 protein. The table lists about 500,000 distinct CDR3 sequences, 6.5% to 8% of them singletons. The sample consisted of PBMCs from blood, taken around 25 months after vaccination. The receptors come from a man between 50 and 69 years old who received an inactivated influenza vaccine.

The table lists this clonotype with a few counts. The CDR3 is CASSQGQGGTDTQYF. The CDR3 bases are TGCGCCAGCAGCCAGGGACAGGGGGGTACAGATACGCAGTATTTT. The chain uses TRBV5-1 and TRBJ2-3; 11 bases agree with TRBD1. Germline trimming cut 4 bases from V and 3 bases from J; bases unmatched to any gene: 4. Germline assignment: CDR1 SGHRS and CDR2 YFSETQ. There are 15 residues in the CDR3.

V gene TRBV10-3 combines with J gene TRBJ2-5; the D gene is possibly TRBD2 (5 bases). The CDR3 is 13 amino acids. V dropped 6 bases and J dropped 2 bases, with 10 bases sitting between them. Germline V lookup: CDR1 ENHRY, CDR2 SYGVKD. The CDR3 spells CAIRRTEQETQYF. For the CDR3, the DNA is TGTGCCATCAGGCGGACTGAACAAGAGACCCAGTACTTC.

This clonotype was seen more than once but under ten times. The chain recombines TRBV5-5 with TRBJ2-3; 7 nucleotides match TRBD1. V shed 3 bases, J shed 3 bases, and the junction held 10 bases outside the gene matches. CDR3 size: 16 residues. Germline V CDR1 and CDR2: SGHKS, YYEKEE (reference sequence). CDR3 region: CASSSRGDRTTDTQYF. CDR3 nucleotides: TGTGCCAGCAGCTCAAGAGGGGACAGAACGACAGATACGCAGTATTTT. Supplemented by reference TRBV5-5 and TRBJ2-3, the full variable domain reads DAGVTQSPTHLIKTRGQQVTLRCSPISGHKSVSWYQQVLGQGPQFIFQYYEKEERGRGNFPDRFSARQFPNYSSELNVNALLLGDSALYLCASSSRGDRTTDTQYFGPGTRLTVL.

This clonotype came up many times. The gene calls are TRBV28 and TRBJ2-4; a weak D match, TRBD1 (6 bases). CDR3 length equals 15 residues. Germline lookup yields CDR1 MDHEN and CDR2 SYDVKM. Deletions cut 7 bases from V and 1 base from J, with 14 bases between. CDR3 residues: CASTQGLGAKNIQYF. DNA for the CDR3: TGTGCCAGCACACAGGGTTTGGGGGCCAAAAACATTCAGTACTTC.

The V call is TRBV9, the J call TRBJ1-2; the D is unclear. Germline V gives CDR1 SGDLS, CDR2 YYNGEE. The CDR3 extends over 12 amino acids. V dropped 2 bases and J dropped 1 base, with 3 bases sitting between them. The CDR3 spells CASSVFNYGYTF. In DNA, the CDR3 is TGTGCCAGCAGCGTTTTTAACTATGGCTACACCTTC. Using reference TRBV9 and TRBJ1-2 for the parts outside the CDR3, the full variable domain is DSGVTQTPKHLITATGQRVTLRCSPRSGDLSVYWYQQSLDQGLQFLIQYYNGEERAKGNILERFSAQQFPDLHSELNLSSLELGDSALYFCASSVFNYGYTFGSGTRLTVV.

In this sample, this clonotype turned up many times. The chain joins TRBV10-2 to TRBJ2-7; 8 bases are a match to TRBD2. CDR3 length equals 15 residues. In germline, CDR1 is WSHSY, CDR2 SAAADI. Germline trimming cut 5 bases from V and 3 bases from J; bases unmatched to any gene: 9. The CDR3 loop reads CASSQGSGVYYEQYF. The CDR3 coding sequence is TGCGCCAGCAGTCAGGGTAGCGGGGTGTACTACGAGCAGTACTTC.

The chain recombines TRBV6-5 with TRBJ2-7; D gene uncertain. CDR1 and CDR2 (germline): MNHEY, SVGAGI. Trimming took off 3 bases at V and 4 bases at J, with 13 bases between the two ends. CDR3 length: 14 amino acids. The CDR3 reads CASSYRPEDYEQYF. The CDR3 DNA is TGTGCCAGCAGTTATCGACCAGAGGATTACGAGCAGTACTTC.

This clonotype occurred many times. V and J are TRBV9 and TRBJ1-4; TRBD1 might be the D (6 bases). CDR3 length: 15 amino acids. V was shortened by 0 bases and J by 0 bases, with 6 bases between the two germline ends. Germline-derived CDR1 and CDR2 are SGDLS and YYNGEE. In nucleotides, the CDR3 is TGTGCCAGCAGCGTAGCAGGGGCAACTAATGAAAAACTGTTTTTT. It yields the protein CASSVAGATNEKLFF.

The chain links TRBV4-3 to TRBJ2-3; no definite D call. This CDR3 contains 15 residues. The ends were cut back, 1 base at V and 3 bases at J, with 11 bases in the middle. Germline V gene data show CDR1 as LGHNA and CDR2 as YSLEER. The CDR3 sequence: CASSQARANTDTQYF. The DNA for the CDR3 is TGCGCCAGCAGCCAAGCCCGAGCGAATACAGATACGCAGTATTTT.

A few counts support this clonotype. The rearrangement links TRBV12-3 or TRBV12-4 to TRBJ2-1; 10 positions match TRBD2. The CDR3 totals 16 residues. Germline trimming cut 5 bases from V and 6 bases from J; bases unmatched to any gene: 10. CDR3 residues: CASSPQQLAGSNEQFF. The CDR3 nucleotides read TGTGCCAGCAGTCCCCAACAACTAGCGGGGTCCAATGAGCAGTTCTTC.

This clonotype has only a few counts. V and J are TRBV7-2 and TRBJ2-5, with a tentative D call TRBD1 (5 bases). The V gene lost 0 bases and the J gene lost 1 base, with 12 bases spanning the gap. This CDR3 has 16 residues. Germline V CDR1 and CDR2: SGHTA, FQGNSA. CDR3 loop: CASSLARQGPQETQYF. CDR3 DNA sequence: TGTGCCAGCAGCTTAGCGAGGCAGGGCCCCCAAGAGACCCAGTACTTC. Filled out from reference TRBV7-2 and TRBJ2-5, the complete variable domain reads GAGVSQSPSNKVTEKGKDVELRCDPISGHTALYWYRQSLGQGLEFLIYFQGNSAPDKSGLPSDRFSAERTGGSVSTLTIQRTQQEDSAVYLCASSLARQGPQETQYFGPGTRLLVL.

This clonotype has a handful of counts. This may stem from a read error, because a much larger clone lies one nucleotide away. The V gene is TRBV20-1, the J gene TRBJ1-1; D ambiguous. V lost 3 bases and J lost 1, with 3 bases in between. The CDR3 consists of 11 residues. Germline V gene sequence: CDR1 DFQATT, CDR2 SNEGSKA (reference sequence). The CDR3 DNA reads TGCAGTGCTAGGTGGAACACTGAAGCTTTCTTT. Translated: CSARWNTEAFF.

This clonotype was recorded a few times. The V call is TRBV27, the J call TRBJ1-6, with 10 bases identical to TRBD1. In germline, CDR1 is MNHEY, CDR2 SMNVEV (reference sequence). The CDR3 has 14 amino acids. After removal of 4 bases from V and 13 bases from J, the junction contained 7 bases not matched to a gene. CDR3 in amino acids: CASSYRDRGFPLHF. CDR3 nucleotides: TGTGCCAGCAGTTACCGGGACAGGGGATTCCCCCTCCACTTT.

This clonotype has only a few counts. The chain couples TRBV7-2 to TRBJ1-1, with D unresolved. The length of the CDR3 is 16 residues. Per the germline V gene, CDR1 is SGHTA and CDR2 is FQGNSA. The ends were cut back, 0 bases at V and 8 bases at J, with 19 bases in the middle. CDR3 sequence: CASSLAKYGPVVEAFF. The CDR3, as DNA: TGTGCCAGCAGCTTAGCGAAGTACGGACCGGTAGTGGAAGCTTTCTTT. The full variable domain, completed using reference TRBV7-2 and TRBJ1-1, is GAGVSQSPSNKVTEKGKDVELRCDPISGHTALYWYRQSLGQGLEFLIYFQGNSAPDKSGLPSDRFSAERTGGSVSTLTIQRTQQEDSAVYLCASSLAKYGPVVEAFFGQGTRLTVV.

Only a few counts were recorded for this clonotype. CDR3 DNA sequence: TGCAGTGCTAGGTCCACAGGACTCGGTACGCAGTATTTT. Amino acids: CSARSTGLGTQYF. This chain uses TRBV20-1 with TRBJ2-3; D may be TRBD1 or TRBD2 (5 bases each). V was clipped by 3 bases and J by 8 bases, with 15 bases between them. This CDR3 contains 13 residues. The germline V gene encodes CDR1 DFQATT and CDR2 SNEGSKA (reference sequence).

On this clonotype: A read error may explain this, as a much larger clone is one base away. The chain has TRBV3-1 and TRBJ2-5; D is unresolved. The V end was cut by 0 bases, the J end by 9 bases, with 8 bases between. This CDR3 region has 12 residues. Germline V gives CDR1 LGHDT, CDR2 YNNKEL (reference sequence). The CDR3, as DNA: TGTGCCAGCAGCCAAGAATCCGAGGCCCAGTACTTC. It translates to CASSQESEAQYF.

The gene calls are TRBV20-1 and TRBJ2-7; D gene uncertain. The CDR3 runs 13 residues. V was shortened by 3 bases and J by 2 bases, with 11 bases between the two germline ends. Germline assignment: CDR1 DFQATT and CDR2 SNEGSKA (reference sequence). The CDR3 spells CSASAQTPYEQYF. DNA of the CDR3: TGCAGTGCTAGTGCACAGACCCCCTACGAGCAGTACTTC.